This T cell receptor (beta chain) was profiled in a study of T cell repertoires in cytomegalovirus infection. As for this clonotype: Its antigen remains unknown.

TCRdb re-called the reads with MiXCR, one entry per CDR3 protein. The sample carries 700,000 to 950,000 distinct CDR3 sequences, 32% recorded once. CDR1 and CDR2 (germline): SGHNT, YENEEA. The CDR3 totals 12 residues. Trimming cost V 5 bases and J 8 bases, with 10 bases left between them. The clonotype originates from a human donor in good health (CMV status not recorded). Some clones in this sample may be carry-over from other donors' samples. Sequences were derived from cultured CD8+ T cells from PBMCs, sampled from culture after CMV antigen stimulation. This chain connects TRBV11-3 to TRBJ2-1, with D possibly being TRBD2 (6 bases). The CDR3, as DNA: TGTGCCAGCAGCCACGGGAGCGATGAGCAGTTCTTC. This encodes CASSHGSDEQFF.